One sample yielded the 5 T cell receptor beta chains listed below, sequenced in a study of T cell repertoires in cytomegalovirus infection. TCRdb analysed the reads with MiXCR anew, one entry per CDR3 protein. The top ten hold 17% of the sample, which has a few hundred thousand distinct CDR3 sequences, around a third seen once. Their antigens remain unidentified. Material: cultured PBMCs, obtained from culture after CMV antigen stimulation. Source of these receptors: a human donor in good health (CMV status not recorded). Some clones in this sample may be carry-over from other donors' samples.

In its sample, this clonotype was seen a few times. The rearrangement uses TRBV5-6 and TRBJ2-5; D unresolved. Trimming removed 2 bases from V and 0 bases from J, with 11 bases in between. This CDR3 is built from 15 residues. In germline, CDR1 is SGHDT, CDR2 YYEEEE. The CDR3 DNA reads TGTGCCAGCAGCTTCAGGCGGACGTACCAAGAGACCCAGTACTTC. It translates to CASSFRRTYQETQYF.

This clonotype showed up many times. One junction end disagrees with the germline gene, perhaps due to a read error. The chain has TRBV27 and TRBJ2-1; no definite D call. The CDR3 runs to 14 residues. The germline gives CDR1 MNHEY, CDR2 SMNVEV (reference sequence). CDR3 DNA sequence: TGTGCCAGCAGCTTATCCGGGTCCTACAATGAGCAGTTCTTC. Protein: CASSLSGSYNEQFF.

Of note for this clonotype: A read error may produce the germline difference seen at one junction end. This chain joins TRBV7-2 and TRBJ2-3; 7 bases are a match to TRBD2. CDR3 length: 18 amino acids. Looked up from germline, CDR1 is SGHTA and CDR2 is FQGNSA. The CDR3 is CANSIPKRSSGSTDTQYF. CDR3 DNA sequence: TGTGCCAACAGCATCCCTAAGCGGTCTAGCGGAAGCACAGATACGCAGTATTTT.

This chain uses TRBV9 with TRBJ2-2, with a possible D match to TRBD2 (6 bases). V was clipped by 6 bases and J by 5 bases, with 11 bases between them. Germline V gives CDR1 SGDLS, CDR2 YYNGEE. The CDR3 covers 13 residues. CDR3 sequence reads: CASNRRETGELFF. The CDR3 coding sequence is TGTGCCAGCAACCGACGGGAGACCGGGGAGCTGTTTTTT.

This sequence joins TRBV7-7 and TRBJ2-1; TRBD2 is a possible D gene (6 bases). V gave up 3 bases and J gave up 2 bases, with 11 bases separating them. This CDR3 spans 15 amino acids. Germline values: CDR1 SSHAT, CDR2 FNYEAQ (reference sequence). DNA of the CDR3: TGTGCCAGCAGCTTCGCGGGACCTCCCTACAATGAGCAGTTCTTC. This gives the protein CASSFAGPPYNEQFF.